The 17 T cell receptor beta chains reported below all come from one sample, sequenced in a study of T cells in Graves' hyperthyroidism and ophthalmopathy. The TCR beta CDR3 regions underwent amplification using RNA transcripts as the source. The HTBI set primed first-round TCR CDR3 RT-PCR. TCRdb re-called the multiplex PCR reads with MiXCR, one entry per CDR3 protein. The data hold 160,000 or so distinct CDR3 sequences, with approximately 9% observed a single time. The sequenced material came from blood. The receptors shown here come from a woman aged 18-29 years with Graves' hyperthyroidism that later progressed to Graves' ophthalmopathy.

This clonotype occurred many times. V and J are TRBV12-3 or TRBV12-4 and TRBJ1-3; D uncertain. The V end lost 6 bases, the J end lost 0 bases, and 15 bases lay between the germline ends. The CDR3 has 16 amino acids. DNA of the CDR3: TGTGCCAGCAGCCTAAAGAACATTATCTCTGGAAACACCATATATTTT. Translating it yields CASSLKNIISGNTIYF.

The J gene is TRBJ2-2, the V gene TRBV3-1, with TRBD2 identical over 7 bases. With V trimmed by 2 bases and J by 1 base, 4 bases remained unmatched. There are 16 residues in the CDR3. Germline CDR1 is LGHDT and CDR2 is YNNKEL (reference sequence). The CDR3: CASSQIWTRNTGELFF. In DNA, the CDR3 is TGTGCCAGCAGCCAAATTTGGACTAGGAACACCGGGGAGCTGTTTTTT.

This clonotype was recorded at least ten times. The rearrangement joins TRBV30 to TRBJ1-3; D not resolved. With 1 base removed from V and 1 base from J, the gap between germline ends came to 5 bases. The CDR3 totals 13 residues. Germline CDR1 GTSNPN, CDR2 SVGIG (reference sequence). The CDR3 region has the DNA TGTGCCTGGAGTGGCGGTTCTGGAAACACCATATATTTT. Its protein product is CAWSGGSGNTIYF.

This clonotype was recorded many times. The rearrangement uses TRBV12-3 or TRBV12-4 and TRBJ2-5, with D tentatively TRBD2 (5 bases). The CDR3 sequence is 13 residues long. V was trimmed by 6 bases and J by 7 bases, leaving 15 bases between them. The DNA for the CDR3 is TGTGCCAGCAGCCCTCTTTATCGGGGGACCCAGTACTTC. It is translated as CASSPLYRGTQYF.

This clonotype was counted at least ten times. V gene TRBV2 combines with J gene TRBJ1-6; possible D gene TRBD1, 6 bases. This CDR3 spans 13 amino acids. With 7 bases removed from V and 11 bases from J, the gap between germline ends came to 15 bases. Germline V gene lookup returns CDR1 SNHLY and CDR2 FYNNEI. Here the CDR3 reads CASNWAGETPLHF. As DNA, the CDR3 is TGTGCCAGCAACTGGGCAGGGGAAACACCCCTCCACTTT.

This clonotype was observed many times. This sequence joins TRBV5-1 and TRBJ2-7; 7 bases are shared with TRBD2. CDR3 size: 15 residues. V lost 1 base to trimming and J lost 0 bases; unmatched junction nucleotides: 4. Germline V lookup: CDR1 SGHRS, CDR2 YFSETQ. CDR3 sequence reads: CASSLREGTSYEQYF. Here the CDR3 DNA reads TGCGCCAGCAGCTTGAGGGAGGGGACCTCCTACGAGCAGTACTTC.

This clonotype was found many times. The chain carries TRBV24-1 and TRBJ2-1; no definite D call. The germline V gene encodes CDR1 KGHDR and CDR2 SFDVKD. The CDR3 length is 14 residues. V gave up 5 bases and J gave up 2 bases, with 9 bases separating them. In nucleotides, the CDR3 is TGTGCCACCAGTGGAAAACCAACCTACAATGAGCAGTTCTTC. Its protein is CATSGKPTYNEQFF.

This clonotype appeared many times. The chain joins TRBV2 to TRBJ2-1; 7 bases fit TRBD1. The CDR3 runs 13 residues. Germline loops: CDR1 SNHLY, CDR2 FYNNEI. The J segment lost 6 bases and the V segment lost 7 bases, leaving 6 bases of the junction unmatched. CDR3 residues: CASKRDSPNEQFF. CDR3 nucleotide sequence: TGTGCCAGCAAGAGGGACAGCCCCAATGAGCAGTTCTTC.

Many counts were recorded for this clonotype. V is TRBV6-1 and J is TRBJ2-2, with 10 bases that match TRBD1. With V trimmed by 7 bases and J by 5 bases, 13 bases remained unmatched. The length of the CDR3 is 17 residues. Germline V gives CDR1 MNHNS, CDR2 SASEGT. CDR3 sequence: CASTSTRDRGKTGELFF. DNA of the CDR3: TGTGCCAGCACTTCAACCCGGGACAGGGGAAAGACCGGGGAGCTGTTTTTT.

This clonotype was counted ten times or more. The chain has TRBV30 and TRBJ2-6, with TRBD1 matching over 9 bases. V shed 2 bases, J shed 0 bases, and the junction held 5 bases outside the gene matches. The CDR3 is 17 amino acids. CDR1 GTSNPN and CDR2 SVGIG come from the germline V gene (reference sequence). CDR3 nucleotide sequence: TGTGCCTGGAGTCACGGACAGGGGCCCTCTGGGGCCAACGTCCTGACTTTC. Encoded protein: CAWSHGQGPSGANVLTF.

Ten or more counts support this clonotype. The J gene is TRBJ2-2, the V gene TRBV4-1; TRBD2 agrees at 8 bases. The CDR3 has 14 amino acids. Germline V CDR1 and CDR2: MGHRA, YSYEKL. The trim removed 6 bases at V and 1 base at J, leaving 1 base unmatched. The CDR3, as DNA: TGCGCCAGCAGTAGCGGGGAGAACACCGGGGAGCTGTTTTTT. Protein product: CASSSGENTGELFF.

This clonotype was seen repeatedly, ten times or more. V usage is TRBV7-9 and J usage is TRBJ1-1; tentative D call: TRBD1 (6 bases). CDR3 length equals 16 residues. The V and J ends lost 1 base and 4 bases respectively, with 16 bases between them. Germline CDR1 reads SEHNR; CDR2 reads FQNEAQ (reference sequence). CDR3 region: CASSLEGVFRGTEAFF. CDR3 nucleotides: TGTGCCAGCAGCTTAGAGGGAGTCTTCAGGGGCACTGAAGCTTTCTTT.

The genes are TRBV2 and TRBJ1-5; D is perhaps TRBD1 (5 bases). CDR1 is SNHLY, CDR2 FYNNEI, per germline. The CDR3 is made up of 15 amino acids. Trimming removed 4 bases from V and 3 bases from J, with 13 bases in between. The CDR3 loop reads CASSVREGYNQPQHF. CDR3 bases: TGTGCCAGCAGTGTACGGGAGGGGTACAATCAGCCCCAGCATTTT.

This clonotype appeared a few times. This rearrangement joins TRBV15 to TRBJ2-7; D is perhaps TRBD2 (6 bases). The CDR3 has 14 amino acids. V was clipped by 3 bases and J by 3 bases, with 12 bases between them. Germline V CDR1 and CDR2: LNHNV, YYDKDF (reference sequence). The CDR3 DNA follows: TGTGCCACCAGCAGTCGTCAGGAGGGCTACGAGCAGTACTTC. This gives the protein CATSSRQEGYEQYF. Drawing the rest from reference TRBV15 and TRBJ2-7, the complete variable domain is DAMVIQNPRYQVTQFGKPVTLSCSQTLNHNVMYWYQQKSSQAPKLLFHYYDKDFNNEADTPDNFQSRRPNTSFCFLDIRSPGLGDTAMYLCATSSRQEGYEQYFGPGTRLTVT.

This clonotype appeared many times. This chain links TRBV2 with TRBJ1-1, with D possibly being TRBD1 (5 bases). The germline gives CDR1 SNHLY, CDR2 FYNNEI. This CDR3 has 13 amino acids. Trimming took 10 bases from V and 8 from J, leaving 20 bases between them. The CDR3 loop is CANPNVGAREAFF. Written as DNA, the CDR3 is TGTGCCAACCCCAACGTCGGGGCGCGGGAAGCTTTCTTT.

The sample holds many counts of this clonotype. This chain connects TRBV27 to TRBJ1-2; D might be TRBD1 (5 bases). V shed 6 bases and J shed 4 bases, with 18 bases lying between them. The CDR3 contains 15 residues. CDR1 and CDR2 from the germline V gene are MNHEY and SMNVEV (reference sequence). The CDR3 DNA is TGTGCCAGCAGCTCGGACTTATCAAGGGGCTATGGCTACACCTTC. It encodes CASSSDLSRGYGYTF.

The chain joins TRBV7-3 to TRBJ2-1; 10 bases match TRBD2. With V trimmed by 5 bases and J by 9 bases, 13 bases remained unmatched. CDR3 length: 16 amino acids. Germline CDR1 SGHTA, CDR2 FQGTGA. CDR3 residues: CASSRSGRIPPSEQFF. CDR3 bases: TGTGCCAGCAGCCGTAGCGGGAGGATCCCCCCCAGTGAGCAGTTCTTC.